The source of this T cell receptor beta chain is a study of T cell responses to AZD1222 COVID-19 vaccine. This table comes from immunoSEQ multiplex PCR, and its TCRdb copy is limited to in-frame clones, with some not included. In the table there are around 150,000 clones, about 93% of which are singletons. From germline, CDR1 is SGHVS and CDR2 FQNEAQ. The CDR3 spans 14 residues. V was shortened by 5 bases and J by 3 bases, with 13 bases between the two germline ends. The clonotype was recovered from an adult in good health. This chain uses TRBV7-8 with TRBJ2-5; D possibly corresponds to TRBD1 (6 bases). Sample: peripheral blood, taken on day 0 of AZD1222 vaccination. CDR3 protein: CASSVRDTKETQYF. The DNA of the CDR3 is TGTGCCAGCAGCGTCCGGGACACCAAAGAGACCCAGTACTTC.